The next 22 T cell receptor beta chains were all read from a single sample in a study of Ad26.COV2.S vaccination and SARS-CoV-2 variants. Generated by immunoSEQ multiplex PCR, the TCRdb table keeps only in-frame clones and is missing some. The table lists about 320,000 clones, 70% to 90% of them singletons, with 2% to 2.5% in the top ten. Treatment reported: approximately 18 received Ad26.COV2.S at low or high dose, single or two shots; about 5 received placebo; per-sample allocation not given. After the first vaccine or placebo injection, samples were drawn on day 63. Sequences were derived from peripheral blood, sampled in a trial of Ad26.COV2.S vaccine versus placebo. The receptor set was obtained from a person aged 18 to 59 who received the Ad26.COV2.S COVID-19 vaccine or a placebo.

The V gene is TRBV28, the J gene TRBJ1-5; D unresolved. CDR1 MDHEN and CDR2 SYDVKM come from the germline V gene. CDR3 length: 14 amino acids. V lost 8 bases and J 1 base, leaving 12 bases between the germline ends. The CDR3 is CASFSPTSNQPQHF. The DNA of the CDR3 is TGTGCCAGCTTCAGTCCGACAAGCAATCAGCCCCAGCATTTT.

The chain carries TRBV10-3 and TRBJ1-1; 12 nucleotides match TRBD1. Germline V gives CDR1 ENHRY, CDR2 SYGVKD. The trim removed 7 bases at V and 2 bases at J, leaving 17 bases unmatched. This CDR3 contains 19 residues. CDR3: CAIKVGTGGVRGGNTEAFF. Written as DNA, the CDR3 is TGTGCCATCAAAGTTGGGACAGGGGGCGTGCGGGGAGGCAACACTGAAGCTTTCTTT.

There are a few counts of this clone. The chain recombines TRBV27 with TRBJ1-6; D is unclear. Trimming took off 8 bases at V and 7 bases at J, with 9 bases between the two ends. Per germline, CDR1 MNHEY and CDR2 SMNVEV (reference sequence). This CDR3 region has 12 residues. The CDR3 DNA is TGTGCCAGCCGGACGGGGAATTCACCCCTCCACTTT. Translated, it gives CASRTGNSPLHF.

The chain couples TRBV28 to TRBJ1-4, with D hard to call. V lost 3 bases to trimming and J lost 8 bases, with 16 bases between them. The CDR3 is 15 amino acids. Germline assignment: CDR1 MDHEN and CDR2 SYDVKM. CDR3 sequence (DNA): TGTGCCAGCAGTTTCCCGGATCCCCAACGGGAAAAACTGTTTTTT. This codes for CASSFPDPQREKLFF.

The rearrangement joins TRBV7-2 to TRBJ2-1; TRBD1 matches at 7 bases. The CDR3 spans 16 residues. Per the germline V gene, CDR1 is SGHTA and CDR2 is FQGNSA. V lost 0 bases, J lost 4 bases, and 6 bases stayed unmatched. CDR3 region: CASSLAAGGMYNEQFF. The CDR3 nucleotides are TGTGCCAGCAGCTTAGCGGCAGGGGGTATGTACAATGAGCAGTTCTTC.

V usage is TRBV18 and J usage is TRBJ1-5, with D uncertain. Germline values: CDR1 KGHSH, CDR2 LQKENI. CDR3 length: 12 amino acids. V was pared by 8 bases and J by 4 bases, with 9 bases between. The CDR3 nucleotides are TGTGCCAGCCGAGGGTGGAATCAGCCCCAGCATTTT. Its translation: CASRGWNQPQHF. The full variable domain, completed using reference TRBV18 and TRBJ1-5, is NAGVMQNPRHLVRRRGQEARLRCSPMKGHSHVYWYRQLPEEGLKFMVYLQKENIIDESGMPKERFSAEFPKEGPSILRIQQVVRGDSAAYFCASRGWNQPQHFGDGTRLSIL.

The rearrangement links TRBV4-2 to TRBJ1-1; TRBD1 might be the D (6 bases). Trimming stripped 7 bases from V and 1 base from J, with 13 bases between. The length of the CDR3 is 14 residues. Germline CDR1 is LGHNA and CDR2 is YNFKEQ. The CDR3 protein is CASTLLQGNTEAFF. For the CDR3, the DNA is TGTGCCAGCACGCTATTACAGGGGAACACTGAAGCTTTCTTT.

The chain recombines TRBV28 with TRBJ2-2, with 11 bases fitting TRBD2. This CDR3 comprises 15 residues. Per germline, CDR1 MDHEN and CDR2 SYDVKM. Losses at the gene ends were 6 bases for V and 5 bases for J; bases not matched to a gene: 5. The DNA for the CDR3 is TGTGCCAGCAGCAGAGGACTAGCGGGTACCGGGGAGCTGTTTTTT. It yields the protein CASSRGLAGTGELFF.

This CDR3 is CASSRSGRPGYGYTF. The CDR3 coding sequence is TGTGCCAGCAGCCGCTCGGGACGGCCTGGTTATGGCTACACCTTC. The V and J genes are TRBV7-2 and TRBJ1-2, with D maybe TRBD1 (5 bases). The CDR3 is made up of 15 amino acids. Trimming left V 5 bases short and J 5 bases short, with 18 bases between. The germline gives CDR1 SGHTA, CDR2 FQGNSA.

The chain is built from TRBV5-1 and TRBJ2-3, with TRBD1 identical over 10 bases. The CDR3 is made up of 15 amino acids. Germline V CDR1 and CDR2: SGHRS, YFSETQ. J was trimmed by 3 bases and V by 0 bases; bases with no gene match: 1. CDR3 coding DNA: TGCGCCAGCAGCTTGGGGGGACAGGGGACAGATACGCAGTATTTT. Encoded protein: CASSLGGQGTDTQYF.

The gene calls are TRBV15 and TRBJ2-5, with D perhaps TRBD2 (5 bases). The V end was cut by 1 base, the J end by 4 bases, with 13 bases between. Germline CDR1 is LNHNV and CDR2 is YYDKDF (reference sequence). CDR3 length: 15 residues. The CDR3: CATSRAGSLGETQYF. The CDR3 nucleotides read TGTGCCACCAGCAGAGCGGGGAGTTTGGGAGAGACCCAGTACTTC.

This chain links TRBV6-5 with TRBJ1-3, with D possibly TRBD1 on 5 matching bases. The CDR3 is made up of 15 amino acids. CDR1 MNHEY and CDR2 SVGAGI come from the germline V gene. V was cut by 2 bases and J by 0 bases, with 8 bases left in between. The CDR3, as DNA: TGTGCCAGCAGTTACGACAGAGACTCTGGAAACACCATATATTTT. As protein: CASSYDRDSGNTIYF.

This clone was recorded a few times. V and J are TRBV6-4 and TRBJ2-2; 7 bases match TRBD2. Unmatched junction bases numbered 6, after V lost 5 bases and J lost 0 bases. The CDR3 has 16 amino acids. The germline V gene has CDR1 MRHNA and CDR2 SNTAGT. The CDR3 DNA sequence: TGTGCCAGCAGTCCTTTTGCGGGGGCGAACACCGGGGAGCTGTTTTTT. This gives the protein CASSPFAGANTGELFF.

This clone was recorded a few times. V is TRBV11-2 and J is TRBJ2-7; D may be TRBD2 (5 bases). Germline V gene sequence: CDR1 SGHAT, CDR2 FQNNGV. Trimming cost V 4 bases and J 6 bases, with 19 bases left between them. The CDR3 sequence is 15 residues long. The CDR3 DNA follows: TGTGCCAGCAGCTCTCTAGCCAGGACCCTTCGCGAGCAGTACTTC. This codes for CASSSLARTLREQYF.

Notes on this clone: A junction end diverges from the germline sequence, so it may reflect a read error. The J gene is TRBJ1-5, the V gene TRBV4-2; the D is unclear. CDR3 size: 13 residues. Germline V gene lookup returns CDR1 LGHNA and CDR2 YNFKEQ. The CDR3 nucleotides are TGTGCCAGCAGCCCAGAGTATAATCGGCCCCAGCATTTT. It translates to CASSPEYNRPQHF.

The rearrangement uses TRBV5-1 and TRBJ2-7; D remains unclear. There are 13 residues in the CDR3. Germline V CDR1 and CDR2: SGHRS, YFSETQ. The V end was cut by 2 bases, the J end by 3 bases, with 9 bases between. The DNA of the CDR3 is TGCGCCAGCAGCTTTCAAGATTACTACGAGCAGTACTTC. This gives the protein CASSFQDYYEQYF.

This chain connects TRBV4-2 to TRBJ1-4; D gene ambiguous. Germline V gene data show CDR1 as LGHNA and CDR2 as YNFKEQ. This CDR3 has 21 amino acids. V dropped 0 bases and J dropped 6 bases, with 29 bases sitting between them. CDR3 sequence: CASSQDLFVRKDRDQDEKLFF. In DNA form, the CDR3 reads TGTGCCAGCAGCCAAGACCTTTTCGTTAGGAAAGACCGGGATCAGGATGAAAAACTGTTTTTT.

The chain has TRBV5-6 and TRBJ1-4; D ambiguous. With 0 bases removed from V and 3 bases from J, the gap between germline ends came to 6 bases. This CDR3 spans 14 amino acids. Per the germline V gene, CDR1 is SGHDT and CDR2 is YYEEEE. This CDR3 is CASSLGAANEKLFF. The CDR3 DNA is TGTGCCAGCAGCTTGGGGGCAGCTAATGAAAAACTGTTTTTT.

The chain uses TRBV5-4 and TRBJ2-3; possible D gene TRBD2, 7 bases. Trimming cost V 0 bases and J 5 bases, with 10 bases left between them. The CDR3 extends over 14 amino acids. Germline values: CDR1 SGHNT, CDR2 YYREEE (reference sequence). The CDR3 DNA sequence: TGTGCCAGCAGCTTGGAGGGGGGGGGAGATACGCAGTATTTT. It specifies CASSLEGGGDTQYF. The whole variable domain, remainder taken from reference TRBV5-4 and TRBJ2-3, is ETGVTQSPTHLIKTRGQQVTLRCSSQSGHNTVSWYQQALGQGPQFIFQYYREEENGRGNFPPRFSGLQFPNYSSELNVNALELDDSALYLCASSLEGGGDTQYFGPGTRLTVL.

The chain employs TRBV11-3 and TRBJ2-2; the D gene could be TRBD1 or TRBD2 (5 bases each). The germline CDR1 and CDR2 sequences are SGHNT and YENEEA. The CDR3 consists of 14 residues. The germline V and J ends were trimmed by 5 bases and 7 bases, with 14 bases remaining between them. CDR3 sequence reads: CASSPRDAHGELFF. The CDR3 DNA reads TGTGCCAGCAGCCCCCGGGACGCCCACGGGGAGCTGTTTTTT.

This clone was picked up one time. V is TRBV7-2 and J is TRBJ2-1, with 12 positions matching TRBD1. The CDR3 contains 14 residues. The V gene's germline CDR1 is SGHTA and CDR2 FQGNSA. V shed 4 bases and J 12 bases; nucleotides not matched to a gene: 7. CDR3 sequence reads: CASSSAGQGAWQFF. The CDR3 DNA sequence: TGTGCCAGCAGCTCGGCGGGACAGGGGGCATGGCAGTTCTTC.

This clone appeared a single time. The J gene is TRBJ2-7, the V gene TRBV11-3, with 8 bases matching TRBD1. The trim removed 5 bases at V and 5 bases at J, leaving 8 bases unmatched. This CDR3 spans 14 amino acids. Germline V CDR1 and CDR2: SGHNT, YENEEA. The CDR3: CASSTDRAIHEQYF. CDR3 nucleotide sequence: TGTGCCAGCAGCACGGACAGGGCGATCCACGAGCAGTACTTC.